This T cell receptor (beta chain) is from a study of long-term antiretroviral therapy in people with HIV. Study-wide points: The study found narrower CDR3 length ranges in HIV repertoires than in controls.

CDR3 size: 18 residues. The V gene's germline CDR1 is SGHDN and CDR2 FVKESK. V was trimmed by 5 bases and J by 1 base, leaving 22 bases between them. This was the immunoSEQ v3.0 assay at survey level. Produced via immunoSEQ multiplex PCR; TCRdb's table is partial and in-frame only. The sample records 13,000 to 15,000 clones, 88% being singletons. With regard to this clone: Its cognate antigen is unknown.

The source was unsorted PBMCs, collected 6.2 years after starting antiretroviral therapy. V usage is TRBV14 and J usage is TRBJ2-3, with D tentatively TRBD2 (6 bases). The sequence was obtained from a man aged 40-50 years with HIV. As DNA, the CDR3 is TGTGCCAGCAGCAAGCGGGCCGGTGGGCTAACCGGCACAGATACGCAGTATTTT. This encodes CASSKRAGGLTGTDTQYF.